This passage covers 21 T cell receptor beta chains from one sample sequenced in a study of shared clonotypes between healthy human individuals. The method was immunoSEQ multiplex PCR; TCRdb's version includes in-frame clones alone and lacks a portion of them. The data contain 300,000 to 400,000 clones, around 67% of them singletons. The sample consisted of memory CD4+ T cells sorted from blood. Subset defined: CD45RA-negative fraction. These receptors were taken from a man aged 25-45 years in good health.

Concerning this clone: Other DNA sequences in the same sample also yield this CDR3. This sequence joins TRBV4-1 and TRBJ2-2, with D uncertain. Germline V gene lookup returns CDR1 MGHRA and CDR2 YSYEKL. The CDR3 covers 13 residues. Between the trimmed V and J ends, which lost 0 bases and 6 bases, there was a span of 5 bases. The CDR3 loop is CASSQDGAGELFF. CDR3 DNA sequence: TGCGCCAGCAGCCAAGACGGTGCCGGGGAGCTGTTTTTT.

The CDR3 here is CASSLTGPTNEQFF. CDR3 DNA: TGTGCCAGCAGCTTGACAGGGCCCACGAATGAGCAGTTCTTC. This sequence joins TRBV6-5 and TRBJ2-1; 7 positions match TRBD1. Germline values: CDR1 MNHEY, CDR2 SVGAGI. The CDR3 spans 14 residues. V dropped 6 bases and J dropped 7; count of bases not matched to a gene: 9.

This rearrangement joins TRBV5-5 to TRBJ2-5, with 8 bases fitting TRBD1. CDR3 size: 15 residues. Trimming cost V 0 bases and J 5 bases; bases outside gene matches: 6. Germline V lookup: CDR1 SGHKS, CDR2 YYEKEE (reference sequence). The CDR3 nucleotides are TGTGCCAGCAGCTTGGAAGGACAGGGTGGGGAGACCCAGTACTTC. It yields the protein CASSLEGQGGETQYF.

The rearrangement links TRBV21-1 to TRBJ1-3. TRBV21-1 constitutes a pseudogene. The CDR3 runs to 19 residues. The CDR3 protein is CASSKAGGGSRPTGNTIYF. CDR3 coding DNA: TGTGCCAGCAGCAAAGCGGGAGGGGGCAGTCGACCAACTGGAAACACCATATATTTT.

The chain uses TRBV30 and TRBJ2-7, with a tentative D call TRBD2 (5 bases). V shed 3 bases and J shed 4 bases, with 10 bases lying between them. There are 12 residues in the CDR3. From germline, CDR1 is GTSNPN and CDR2 SVGIG (reference sequence). This chain's CDR3 is CAWRAGTYEQYF. CDR3 bases: TGTGCCTGGAGGGCGGGCACGTACGAGCAGTACTTC.

This chain connects TRBV5-1 to TRBJ1-1, with 7 bases lining up with TRBD1. V lost 4 bases, J lost 3 bases, and 6 bases stayed unmatched. CDR1 is SGHRS and CDR2 is YFSETQ in the germline V gene. This CDR3 region has 14 residues. The CDR3 nucleotides read TGCGCCAGCAGCCAGGGGGGGAAAGACACTGAAGCTTTCTTT. Translating it yields CASSQGGKDTEAFF.

The chain carries TRBV2 and TRBJ1-2; no clear D gene. The CDR3 length is 15 residues. In germline, CDR1 is SNHLY, CDR2 FYNNEI. Trimming left V 7 bases short and J 4 bases short, with 19 bases between. The CDR3 here is CASKEDLHWSYGYTF. The CDR3 DNA follows: TGTGCCAGCAAGGAGGACCTTCATTGGAGCTATGGCTACACCTTC.

This CDR3 is CASSPSGGSQPQHF. Here the CDR3 DNA reads TGTGCCAGCAGCCCTTCAGGGGGCAGTCAGCCCCAGCATTTT. The V call is TRBV6-1, the J call TRBJ1-5; 8 bases line up with TRBD1. V shed 6 bases, J shed 6 bases, and the junction held 7 bases outside the gene matches. CDR3 length: 14 residues. The germline gives CDR1 MNHNS, CDR2 SASEGT.

The chain joins TRBV9 to TRBJ2-3; 7 nucleotides match TRBD2. CDR1 is SGDLS and CDR2 is YYNGEE in the germline V gene. This CDR3 contains 16 residues. Unmatched junction bases numbered 4, after V lost 0 bases and J lost 0 bases. CDR3 nucleotide sequence: TGTGCCAGCAGCGTAGCGGGAGGCGATAGCACAGATACGCAGTATTTT. Protein sequence: CASSVAGGDSTDTQYF.

This clone was detected only once. This chain connects TRBV7-9 to TRBJ1-5; 7 bases align to TRBD1. V dropped 10 bases and J dropped 1; count of bases not matched to a gene: 13. This CDR3 is built from 16 residues. CDR1 and CDR2 from the germline V gene are SEHNR and FQNEAQ (reference sequence). CDR3 amino acids: CATVGGGTDSNQPQHF. The CDR3, as DNA: TGTGCCACCGTCGGGGGTGGGACAGACAGCAATCAGCCCCAGCATTTT.

The chain combines TRBV9 with TRBJ2-1; TRBD2 aligns across 11 bases. This CDR3 is 18 amino acids long. In germline, CDR1 is SGDLS, CDR2 YYNGEE. V shed 4 bases and J 3 bases; nucleotides not matched to a gene: 12. The CDR3, as DNA: TGTGCCAGCAGCACGTACGTTAGCGGGAGGGCCCTCTACAATGAGCAGTTCTTC. Translating gives CASSTYVSGRALYNEQFF.

In its sample, this clone was seen many times. V gene TRBV15 combines with J gene TRBJ2-4, with 7 bases identical to TRBD1. The CDR3 runs 17 residues. Trimming took 0 bases from V and 5 from J; bases not matched to a gene: 10. Per germline, CDR1 LNHNV and CDR2 YYDKDF (reference sequence). The CDR3 coding sequence is TGTGCCACCAGCAGAGATAGAAGACAGGGCCCACAAAACATTCAGTACTTC. This gives the protein CATSRDRRQGPQNIQYF.

This clone was counted between two and nine times. Distinct nucleotide sequences in the sample also encode this CDR3. The chain carries TRBV28 and TRBJ2-7, with 9 nucleotides matching TRBD2. Germline V CDR1 and CDR2: MDHEN, SYDVKM. The trim removed 5 bases at V and 6 bases at J, leaving 11 bases unmatched. This CDR3 is built from 15 residues. The CDR3: CASSTPGGRVFEQYF. In DNA form, the CDR3 reads TGTGCCAGCAGTACCCCCGGCGGGAGGGTGTTCGAGCAGTACTTC.

The chain joins TRBV2 to TRBJ2-6; D remains unclear. Trimming stripped 2 bases from V and 2 bases from J, with 7 bases between. Germline V gene sequence: CDR1 SNHLY, CDR2 FYNNEI. The CDR3 has 15 residues. In nucleotides, the CDR3 is TGTGCCAGCAGTGAAAATAGTCCTGGGGCCAACGTCCTGACTTTC. Translated: CASSENSPGANVLTF.

J is TRBJ2-1 and V is TRBV11-3, with 8 bases that match TRBD2. CDR1 and CDR2 from the germline V gene are SGHNT and YENEEA. Germline trimming cut 5 bases from V and 10 bases from J; bases unmatched to any gene: 16. This CDR3 is built from 16 residues. The CDR3 sequence is CASSPRAGGRLNEQFF. CDR3 nucleotide sequence: TGTGCCAGCAGCCCCCGGGCTGGCGGGAGGTTAAACGAGCAGTTCTTC.

This clone has ten or more counts. V is TRBV2 and J is TRBJ2-2; the D gene is possibly TRBD1 (6 bases). CDR3 length: 13 residues. The V end lost 6 bases, the J end lost 6 bases, and 11 bases lay between the germline ends. The V gene's germline CDR1 is SNHLY and CDR2 FYNNEI. The DNA for the CDR3 is TGTGCCAGCAGCATCAGGGGATCCGGGGAGCTGTTTTTT. Translation: CASSIRGSGELFF.

This clone was picked up many times. The chain couples TRBV5-5 to TRBJ1-3; the D gene is possibly TRBD1 (5 bases). Trimming pared 5 bases from V and 1 base from J, leaving 10 bases between. The CDR3 runs to 14 residues. Germline V gene data show CDR1 as SGHKS and CDR2 as YYEKEE (reference sequence). DNA of the CDR3: TGTGCCAGCAGACAAGGGGCGTCTGGAAACACCATATATTTT. Translation: CASRQGASGNTIYF.

Details on this clone: Different DNA sequences within this sample yield the same CDR3. This chain connects TRBV27 to TRBJ1-2, with D maybe TRBD1 (5 bases). This CDR3 is built from 14 residues. CDR1 and CDR2 from the germline V gene are MNHEY and SMNVEV (reference sequence). The V gene lost 4 bases and the J gene lost 3 bases, with 12 bases spanning the gap. The CDR3 DNA follows: TGTGCCAGCAGTTCGACCGGGACGGACTATGGCTACACCTTC. It translates to CASSSTGTDYGYTF.

This chain connects TRBV28 to TRBJ2-7; TRBD2 aligns across 10 bases. This CDR3 is built from 19 residues. The V and J ends lost 6 bases and 0 bases, in that order; junction bases with no gene match: 17. Germline loops: CDR1 MDHEN, CDR2 SYDVKM. The CDR3 here is CASSRGQGSGRALSYEQYF. In DNA form, the CDR3 reads TGTGCCAGCAGCCGTGGACAGGGCAGCGGGAGGGCCCTCTCCTACGAGCAGTACTTC.

This clone was observed once. The V call is TRBV19, the J call TRBJ2-7, with D unresolved. Per germline, CDR1 LNHDA and CDR2 SQIVND (reference sequence). V lost 3 bases to trimming and J lost 2 bases, with 14 bases between them. This CDR3 contains 15 residues. The CDR3 protein is CASSMKGSFTYEQYF. CDR3 DNA: TGTGCCAGTAGTATGAAGGGATCCTTTACCTACGAGCAGTACTTC.

This chain joins TRBV11-2 and TRBJ1-2; TRBD1 is a possible D gene (6 bases). The V end was cut by 5 bases, the J end by 3 bases, with 10 bases between. CDR3 length equals 13 residues. In germline, CDR1 is SGHAT, CDR2 FQNNGV. The CDR3 loop is CASSVGGDYGYTF. The CDR3 DNA reads as TGTGCCAGCAGCGTAGGGGGTGACTATGGCTACACCTTC.